Included here is one TCR beta chain sequence, with context. In the authors' methods: The authors estimated nucleated cell counts from reference gene primer amplification. Assay: immunoSEQ multiplex PCR; the TCRdb copy retains only in-frame clones and omits some. D and trimming come from the DNA, and the V and J calls and clone size come from that table. Among more than 85,000 clones listed, 85% to 90% were seen once. The sample is drawn from a study of blood T cell repertoires in COVID-19. Study-level background: COVID-19 samples collected from the United States, Italy and Spain covered acute and convalescent phases. PBMCs, B-cell-depleted T cells, or T cells were the source of the cDNA or gDNA that made up the material.

This CDR3 comprises 13 residues. With 5 bases clipped from V and 7 bases from J, the junction kept 6 bases outside the gene matches. Germline V gene sequence: CDR1 SQVTM, CDR2 ANQGSEA. The source of this sequence is a human donor in a cohort sampled during active COVID-19. Sequenced input: peripheral blood. The chain uses TRBV29-1 and TRBJ2-1; TRBD2 aligns across 9 bases. In DNA form, the CDR3 reads TGCAGCGTTTCTAGCGGGGCCCGAAATGAGCAGTTCTTC. It yields the protein CSVSSGARNEQFF.